These 32 T cell receptor beta chains were sequenced from one sample in a study of response to subunit inactivated influenza vaccine. TCRdb re-called the RT-PCR reads through MiXCR, storing one row per CDR3 protein. The sample includes about 570,000 distinct CDR3 sequences, approximately 11% of them seen just once. These same data were also listed under a study on T cells expressing NK-cell markers. That investigation notes: For TCR beta, cDNA was produced by 5'RACE template switching with UMIs.

Sequenced here: PBMCs from blood, sampled on the day of vaccination. Every receptor here comes from a man aged 45-65 years who received an inactivated influenza vaccine.

This clonotype was observed a handful of times. The chain links TRBV6-1 to TRBJ2-3, with a weak D call TRBD2 (5 bases). Trimming took 7 bases from V and 2 from J, leaving 16 bases between them. The CDR3 is 15 amino acids. Germline V CDR1 and CDR2: MNHNS, SASEGT. The CDR3 here is CASNKLGGLTDTQYF. The CDR3 DNA reads TGTGCCAGCAATAAACTAGGAGGACTCACAGATACGCAGTATTTT.

Only a few counts were recorded for this clonotype. This chain links TRBV20-1 with TRBJ2-2; maybe TRBD1 (6 bases). Trimming took off 3 bases at V and 7 bases at J, with 15 bases between the two ends. The CDR3 spans 14 residues. CDR1 is DFQATT and CDR2 is SNEGSKA in the germline V gene (reference sequence). The CDR3 protein is CSAREAVGGGELFF. CDR3 sequence (DNA): TGCAGTGCTAGGGAAGCCGTAGGGGGCGGGGAGCTGTTTTTT.

This clonotype occurred a few times. This chain joins TRBV2 and TRBJ2-2; weak D call: TRBD1 (5 bases). V lost 7 bases and J lost 1, with 13 bases in between. CDR3 length: 15 amino acids. CDR1 and CDR2 (germline): SNHLY, FYNNEI. CDR3 sequence (DNA): TGTGCCAGCACTCGAGACAGATGGAACACCGGGGAGCTGTTTTTT. Residues: CASTRDRWNTGELFF.

This clonotype was seen just once. The chain employs TRBV2 and TRBJ1-2; a possible D gene is TRBD1 (5 bases). The CDR3 totals 18 residues. Germline V gene data show CDR1 as SNHLY and CDR2 as FYNNEI. The CDR3 DNA reads TGTACCCGCAGTTTAGTCAAGCCAGGGTCCGTGGCTAACTATGGCTACACCTTC. This encodes CTRSLVKPGSVANYGYTF.

The gene calls are TRBV28 and TRBJ2-6; 10 nucleotides align to TRBD1. This CDR3 has 17 amino acids. Germline CDR1 is MDHEN and CDR2 is SYDVKM. V trimming: 2 bases; J trimming: 2 bases; junction bases outside the gene matches: 3. The CDR3 DNA is TGTGCCAGCAGTTTAAGGACAGGGGGTACTGGGGCCAACGTCCTGACTTTC. Its protein product is CASSLRTGGTGANVLTF.

The chain couples TRBV4-1 to TRBJ2-1; 10 bases are a match to TRBD2. Germline V gene sequence: CDR1 MGHRA, CDR2 YSYEKL. The J segment lost 6 bases and the V segment lost 6 bases, leaving 8 bases of the junction unmatched. The CDR3 runs to 15 residues. CDR3: CASSRGLAEPNEQFF. CDR3 sequence (DNA): TGCGCCAGCAGTCGAGGACTAGCGGAACCCAATGAGCAGTTCTTC.

This clonotype was found a few times. The CDR3 coding sequence is TGTGCCAGCAGCCCCCAGACAGCGGTTAATGAAAAACTGTTTTTT. It specifies CASSPQTAVNEKLFF. V usage is TRBV7-8 and J usage is TRBJ1-4; D perhaps matches TRBD1 (5 bases). V lost 5 bases to trimming and J lost 4 bases, with 14 bases between them. Germline V gene data show CDR1 as SGHVS and CDR2 as FQNEAQ. The CDR3 totals 15 residues. The whole variable domain, remainder taken from reference TRBV7-8 and TRBJ1-4, is GAGVSQSPRYKVAKRGQDVALRCDPISGHVSLFWYQQALGQGPEFLTYFQNEAQLDKSGLPSDRFFAERPEGSVSTLKIQRTQQEDSAVYLCASSPQTAVNEKLFFGSGTQLSVL.

The sample holds a few counts of this clonotype. This chain connects TRBV7-6 to TRBJ2-5; 8 bases are shared with TRBD2. Germline trimming cut 5 bases from V and 7 bases from J; bases unmatched to any gene: 6. The CDR3 is made up of 13 amino acids. The germline CDR1 and CDR2 sequences are SGHVS and FNYEAQ. CDR3 sequence: CASSVTSVATQYF. The DNA of the CDR3 is TGTGCCAGCAGCGTGACTAGCGTGGCGACCCAGTACTTC. Based on the CDR3 plus reference TRBV7-6 and TRBJ2-5, the full variable domain is GAGVSQSPRYKVTKRGQDVALRCDPISGHVSLYWYRQALGQGPEFLTYFNYEAQQDKSGLPNDRFSAERPEGSISTLTIQRTEQRDSAMYRCASSVTSVATQYFGPGTRLLVL.

This clonotype was detected many times. The chain is built from TRBV29-1 and TRBJ2-7; 7 bases fit TRBD1. The CDR3 loop spans 13 amino acids. Germline V gene data show CDR1 as SQVTM and CDR2 as ANQGSEA. V was clipped by 6 bases and J by 0 bases; unmatched bases: 5. As DNA, the CDR3 is TGCAGCGTGGGGACAGCAGTCTCCTACGAGCAGTACTTC. The encoded protein is CSVGTAVSYEQYF.

The chain combines TRBV7-2 with TRBJ2-5; D remains unclear. CDR3 length: 17 amino acids. Trimming removed 2 bases from V and 5 bases from J, with 21 bases in between. Germline V gene data show CDR1 as SGHTA and CDR2 as FQGNSA. For the CDR3, the DNA is TGTGCCAGCAGCTTATCTTACGACGCCGTAGGTCTCGAGACCCAGTACTTC. This gives the protein CASSLSYDAVGLETQYF.

The chain joins TRBV12-3 or TRBV12-4 to TRBJ2-1; D uncertain. Trimming pared 10 bases from V and 6 bases from J, leaving 16 bases between. The CDR3 covers 13 residues. The CDR3 here is CATSIWSGNEQFF. The CDR3 DNA sequence: TGTGCCACCTCGATTTGGTCCGGCAATGAGCAGTTCTTC.

The V and J genes are TRBV27 and TRBJ2-7; 10 bases map to TRBD2. The trim removed 6 bases at V and 4 bases at J, leaving 9 bases unmatched. In germline, CDR1 is MNHEY, CDR2 SMNVEV (reference sequence). The CDR3 has 15 amino acids. The CDR3 nucleotides read TGTGCCAGCAGGATTACAGCGGGAGGGAGGTACGAGCAGTACTTC. This gives the protein CASRITAGGRYEQYF.

V gene TRBV7-9 combines with J gene TRBJ2-5, with D perhaps TRBD2 (5 bases). Trimming stripped 1 base from V and 10 bases from J, with 16 bases between. Germline-derived CDR1 and CDR2 are SEHNR and FQNEAQ (reference sequence). The CDR3 runs to 14 residues. CDR3 bases: TGTGCCAGCAGCTTAGGAGGGCCCCTCGATAACCAGTACTTC. Encoded protein: CASSLGGPLDNQYF. Full variable domain (outside the CDR3, taken from reference TRBV7-9 and TRBJ2-5): DTGVSQNPRHKITKRGQNVTFRCDPISEHNRLYWYRQTLGQGPEFLTYFQNEAQLEKSRLLSDRFSAERPKGSFSTLEIQRTEQGDSAMYLCASSLGGPLDNQYFGPGTRLLVL.

This clonotype has a count of ten or more. This chain joins TRBV7-9 and TRBJ2-3, with a tentative D call TRBD1 (6 bases). The CDR3 length is 15 residues. V was pared by 5 bases and J by 2 bases, with 14 bases between. Germline V lookup: CDR1 SEHNR, CDR2 FQNEAQ (reference sequence). The CDR3 bases are TGTGCCAGCAGCCCGTGGGACACCCTCACAGATACGCAGTATTTT. Translation gives CASSPWDTLTDTQYF. The variable domain in full, completed from reference TRBV7-9 and TRBJ2-3, reads DTGVSQNPRHKITKRGQNVTFRCDPISEHNRLYWYRQTLGQGPEFLTYFQNEAQLEKSRLLSDRFSAERPKGSFSTLEIQRTEQGDSAMYLCASSPWDTLTDTQYFGPGTRLTVL.

The chain carries TRBV28 and TRBJ1-1; a possible D gene is TRBD1 (5 bases). V was cut by 5 bases and J by 11 bases, with 24 bases left in between. CDR1 is MDHEN, CDR2 SYDVKM, per germline. The CDR3 runs 15 residues. CDR3 protein: CASSIQLRSPKGAFF. DNA for the CDR3: TGTGCCAGCAGTATCCAATTGCGCAGTCCGAAGGGGGCTTTCTTT.

The CDR3 DNA reads TGTGCCACCAGTGATGCTACAGGGTACTACGAGCAGTACTTC. Translation: CATSDATGYYEQYF. The rearrangement joins TRBV24-1 to TRBJ2-7, with D possibly being TRBD1 (6 bases). The germline V gene has CDR1 KGHDR and CDR2 SFDVKD. Trimming took 3 bases from V and 3 from J, leaving 11 bases between them. The CDR3 is 14 residues long.

The V gene is TRBV5-1, the J gene TRBJ1-1, with 10 bases that match TRBD1. This CDR3 comprises 17 residues. The trim removed 4 bases at V and 0 bases at J, leaving 9 bases unmatched. From germline, CDR1 is SGHRS and CDR2 YFSETQ. The chain's CDR3 is CASSARTGGTMNTEAFF. CDR3 nucleotides: TGCGCCAGCAGCGCCCGGACAGGGGGAACTATGAACACTGAAGCTTTCTTT.

Only a few counts were recorded for this clonotype. The chain carries TRBV20-1 and TRBJ1-1, with a weak D call TRBD1 (6 bases). Trimming stripped 5 bases from V and 0 bases from J, with 19 bases between. This CDR3 contains 16 residues. Germline V gene lookup returns CDR1 DFQATT and CDR2 SNEGSKA (reference sequence). CDR3 residues: CSAPSDRIVVNTEAFF. The CDR3 DNA is TGCAGTGCTCCCAGCGACAGGATTGTAGTGAACACTGAAGCTTTCTTT.

There are a few counts of this clonotype. The V and J genes are TRBV6-6 and TRBJ2-7; D is undetermined. Germline values: CDR1 MNHNY, CDR2 SVGAGI (reference sequence). V lost 5 bases and J lost 5, with 10 bases in between. The CDR3 has 12 amino acids. The CDR3 nucleotides are TGTGCCAGCAGTCCCACAATCCACGAGCAGTACTTC. Encoded protein: CASSPTIHEQYF.

This clonotype was detected only a few times. This sequence joins TRBV20-1 and TRBJ2-1; D unclear. V was cut by 2 bases and J by 1 base, with 9 bases left in between. The germline gives CDR1 DFQATT, CDR2 SNEGSKA (reference sequence). There are 14 residues in the CDR3. CDR3 in amino acids: CSARYLPSYNEQFF. The CDR3 DNA reads as TGCAGTGCTAGATACCTACCTTCCTACAATGAGCAGTTCTTC.

This clonotype was recorded a few times. The rearrangement uses TRBV3-1 and TRBJ1-2; a weak D match, TRBD1 (6 bases). The germline V gene encodes CDR1 LGHDT and CDR2 YNNKEL (reference sequence). The CDR3 is 15 amino acids. Trimming shortened V by 3 bases and J by 9 bases, and 20 bases separated the two germline ends. The CDR3 region is CASSQASLRDTSYTF. In DNA, the CDR3 is TGTGCCAGCAGCCAGGCTTCACTACGGGACACCAGCTACACCTTC.

In its sample, this clonotype was seen a few times. This rearrangement joins TRBV10-3 to TRBJ1-2; D unclear. This CDR3 spans 13 amino acids. Germline V gene sequence: CDR1 ENHRY, CDR2 SYGVKD. With 0 bases removed from V and 2 bases from J, the gap between germline ends came to 4 bases. CDR3 nucleotides: TGTGCCATCAGTGAGTCGGGGAACTATGGCTACACCTTC. Translating gives CAISESGNYGYTF.

This clonotype was picked up a small number of times. V and J are TRBV20-1 and TRBJ2-7; 14 bases agree with TRBD2. The junction had 13 bases not matched to a gene; V was cut back by 5 bases and J by 7 bases. CDR1 is DFQATT, CDR2 SNEGSKA, per germline (reference sequence). CDR3 size: 16 residues. The CDR3 is CSARGTSGRELYEQYF. The CDR3 DNA is TGCAGTGCTCGCGGGACTAGCGGGAGAGAACTGTATGAGCAGTACTTC.

A few counts support this clonotype. The V call is TRBV12-3 or TRBV12-4, the J call TRBJ2-1; 10 nucleotides line up with TRBD2. Trimming at V came to 6 bases and at J to 5 bases, leaving 7 bases not matched to a gene. The CDR3 is 15 amino acids. The CDR3 spells CASRESGGAHNEQFF. CDR3 bases: TGTGCCAGCAGAGAAAGCGGGGGGGCCCACAATGAGCAGTTCTTC.

The table lists this clonotype with a few counts. V gene TRBV12-3 or TRBV12-4 combines with J gene TRBJ1-5, with 7 bases aligning to TRBD1. V shed 3 bases and J 3 bases; nucleotides not matched to a gene: 5. The CDR3 spans 15 residues. CDR3 nucleotides: TGTGCCAGCAGTTTGCCGGGACAGACCAATCAGCCCCAGCATTTT. It yields the protein CASSLPGQTNQPQHF.

The rearrangement joins TRBV7-9 to TRBJ2-7; no reliable D call. The V and J ends lost 1 base and 1 base respectively, with 17 bases between them. The germline CDR1 and CDR2 sequences are SEHNR and FQNEAQ (reference sequence). The CDR3 runs 17 residues. The CDR3 loop reads CASSLVGKPRRSYEQYF. The CDR3 DNA reads as TGTGCCAGCAGCTTAGTAGGGAAACCACGACGGTCCTACGAGCAGTACTTC.

This clonotype was observed a few times. The chain links TRBV11-2 to TRBJ2-1; perhaps TRBD2 as D (5 bases). This CDR3 contains 13 residues. Germline CDR1 is SGHAT and CDR2 is FQNNGV. V shed 1 base and J shed 10 bases, with 11 bases lying between them. CDR3 sequence (DNA): TGTGCCAGCAGCTTAGTCGGGATCGACGAGCAGTTCTTC. Translating it yields CASSLVGIDEQFF.

The gene calls are TRBV20-1 and TRBJ2-7; D is unresolved. The CDR3 is 10 amino acids. Trimming shortened V by 5 bases and J by 1 base, and 3 bases separated the two germline ends. The germline gives CDR1 DFQATT, CDR2 SNEGSKA (reference sequence). The CDR3 nucleotides are TGCAGTGCTGGATCCTACGAGCAGTACTTC. Its translation: CSAGSYEQYF.

This clonotype has a count of ten or more. This sequence joins TRBV12-3 or TRBV12-4 and TRBJ2-1; D call uncertain. Trimming took off 2 bases at V and 8 bases at J, with 4 bases between the two ends. CDR3 size: 11 residues. CDR3 DNA: TGTGCCAGCAGTTTATTGTATGAGCAGTTCTTC. As protein: CASSLLYEQFF.

V and J are TRBV11-3 and TRBJ2-5, with D tentatively TRBD2 (7 bases). The V and J ends lost 5 bases and 5 bases respectively, with 18 bases between them. The germline gives CDR1 SGHNT, CDR2 YENEEA. The CDR3 length is 15 residues. CDR3: CASSLGGAFGETQYF. DNA of the CDR3: TGTGCCAGCAGCCTAGGGGGGGCTTTTGGCGAGACCCAGTACTTC.

V usage is TRBV12-3 or TRBV12-4 and J usage is TRBJ2-2, with no clear D. CDR3 length equals 13 residues. V was clipped by 3 bases and J by 7 bases, with 9 bases between them. CDR3 in amino acids: CASSFIGDGELFF. The CDR3 region has the DNA TGTGCCAGCAGTTTTATTGGGGACGGGGAGCTGTTTTTT.

The chain joins TRBV7-2 to TRBJ1-2; D remains unclear. Per germline, CDR1 SGHTA and CDR2 FQGNSA. The CDR3 extends over 12 amino acids. Trimming took 2 bases from V and 3 from J, leaving 4 bases between them. CDR3 protein: CASSLRYYGYTF. The CDR3 DNA is TGTGCCAGCAGCTTACGATACTATGGCTACACCTTC.